Listed here is a single T cell receptor (beta chain). The antigen remains undetermined. The entry originates in a study of cytomegalovirus exposure and HLA in healthy donors. Overall study results and limits: Being productive about 87% or about 30% of the time was typical of most TCR beta V segments in an earlier analysis.

All the people who gave samples were healthy bone marrow donors. Per the germline V gene, CDR1 is SGHNT and CDR2 is YYREEE (reference sequence). V was pared by 4 bases and J by 3 bases, with 6 bases of the junction left unmatched. The CDR3 length is 14 residues. In the PCR, 60 Vbeta and 13 Jbeta primers were used. TCRdb keeps only in-frame clones here, not all; method: immunoSEQ multiplex PCR. Found here are 160,000 or so clones, around 73% of them singletons; the top ten hold around 1.4%. The specimen sequenced was PBMCs. The V and J genes are TRBV5-4 and TRBJ1-2; the match to TRBD1 covers 7 bases. This clonotype was sampled from a male donor in good health and CMV-seronegative. The CDR3 protein is CASSGGGQHYGYTF. In DNA form, the CDR3 reads TGTGCCAGCAGCGGAGGGGGACAGCACTATGGCTACACCTTC.